These T cell receptor beta chains were read from a single sample in a study of T-cell memory formation after mild COVID-19. Each CDR3 protein gets one entry after TCRdb re-called the 5' RACE reads with MiXCR. The repertoire holds fewer than 350,000 distinct CDR3 sequences, roughly 8.2% seen once, with around a fifth in the top ten. Sequencing was performed on PBMCs or a T cell subset sorted from them (not recorded which). All receptors come from a man between 18 and 35 years old who had mild COVID-19 (a few samples of this study predate the infection). Cell type and time point are not known. The CDR3 runs from the conserved cysteine through the conserved F or W. Fields, in order: D gene, V gene, clone size, J gene, CDR3 length, CDR3 protein, CDR3 DNA. The D gene is left open where the match is weak. Not all rows give a size; the values are once, few, many and, for expanded clones, a class.

TRBD2,TRBV7-2,many,TRBJ2-3,18,CASSLVSLAGGPKTTQYF,TGTGCCAGCAGCTTAGTATCCTTAGCGGGGGGGCCCAAGACTACGCAGTATTTT
TRBD1,TRBV12-3/TRBV12-4,many,TRBJ2-7,13,CASSPAQGAVLYF,TGTGCCAGCAGTCCGGCACAGGGGGCTGTGCTGTACTTC
TRBD1,TRBV3-1,few,TRBJ1-1,17,CASSQGDRGHGGTEAFF,TGTGCCAGCAGCCAAGGGGACAGGGGACACGGAGGGACTGAAGCTTTCTTT
NA,TRBV10-3,NA,TRBJ1-2,13,CAISEVGHYGYTF,TGTGCCATCAGTGAGGTGGGCCACTATGGCTACACCTTC
NA,TRBV25-1,NA,TRBJ1-2,13,CASSEAGPYGYTF,TGTGCCAGCAGTGAGGCAGGGCCGTATGGCTACACCTTC
TRBD2,TRBV2,NA,TRBJ2-3,15,CASSVRGGDMDTQYF,TGTGCCAGCAGTGTTCGCGGGGGGGATATGGATACGCAGTATTTT
NA,TRBV5-6,NA,TRBJ2-2,14,CASSPRQLTGELFF,TGTGCCAGCAGTCCGCGACAGCTCACCGGGGAGCTGTTTTTT
NA,TRBV5-4,many,TRBJ1-4,14,CASSLDPGPEKLFF,TGTGCCAGCAGCTTGGATCCAGGGCCTGAAAAACTGTTTTTT
NA,TRBV6-2/TRBV6-3,many,TRBJ2-3,13,CASSYLGVDTQYF,TGTGCCAGCAGTTACTTAGGCGTAGATACGCAGTATTTT
NA,TRBV7-2,many,TRBJ2-1,16,CASSYNVRPLNYEQFF,TGTGCCAGCAGCTATAATGTCCGGCCCCTGAATTATGAGCAGTTCTTC
TRBD1,TRBV29-1,few,TRBJ2-3,13,CSVGQGMEDTQYF,TGCAGCGTTGGACAGGGAATGGAAGATACGCAGTATTTT
TRBD1,TRBV10-3,NA,TRBJ2-7,13,CAIGTVSDYEQYF,TGTGCCATCGGGACAGTCTCTGACTACGAGCAGTACTTC
NA,TRBV7-2,few,TRBJ2-5,14,CASLTREVWETQYF,TGTGCCAGCCTCACCAGGGAGGTATGGGAGACCCAGTACTTC
NA,TRBV2,few,TRBJ1-2,15,CASSEALRDARGYTF,TGTGCCAGCAGTGAAGCGCTCCGGGACGCTCGGGGCTACACCTTC
TRBD1,TRBV6-6,few,TRBJ1-1,16,CASSYWRQGGLTEAFF,TGTGCCAGCAGTTACTGGCGGCAGGGGGGGTTGACTGAAGCTTTCTTT
NA,TRBV12-3/TRBV12-4,NA,TRBJ2-3,12,CASYGGTDTQYF,TGTGCCAGCTATGGGGGCACAGATACGCAGTATTTT
NA,TRBV27,few,TRBJ1-6,14,CASSLSSTDSPLHF,TGTGCCAGCAGTTTAAGCAGTACAGATTCACCCCTCCACTTT
NA,TRBV5-6,NA,TRBJ1-1,17,CASSLRIVAGPSTEAFF,TGTGCCAGCAGCTTGAGAATTGTGGCAGGGCCGAGCACTGAAGCTTTCTTT
NA,TRBV6-6,NA,TRBJ1-3,15,CASSYPQSSGNTIYF,TGTGCCAGCAGTTACCCCCAGAGCTCTGGAAACACCATATATTTT
NA,TRBV5-1,many,TRBJ2-2,14,CASSSSLNTGELFF,TGCGCCAGCAGCTCGTCCTTGAACACCGGGGAGCTGTTTTTT
NA,TRBV12-3/TRBV12-4,NA,TRBJ1-1,14,CASSPRGMNTEAFF,TGTGCCAGCAGTCCCAGGGGAATGAACACTGAAGCTTTCTTT
NA,TRBV5-1,NA,TRBJ2-7,13,CASNTVNSYEQYF,TGCGCCAGCAATACAGTAAACTCCTACGAGCAGTACTTC
TRBD1,TRBV5-6,few,TRBJ2-5,13,CASSRTGTETQYF,TGTGCCAGCAGCCGGACAGGGACGGAGACCCAGTACTTC
TRBD1,TRBV7-9,NA,TRBJ2-6,18,CASSYRDRGYSGANVLTF,TGTGCCAGCAGCTACCGGGACAGGGGGTACTCTGGGGCCAACGTCCTGACTTTC
NA,TRBV5-1,NA,TRBJ2-5,14,CASSPPRAQETQYF,TGCGCCAGCAGCCCCCCAAGGGCCCAAGAGACCCAGTACTTC
NA,TRBV19,few,TRBJ2-3,13,CASSTRSADTQYF,TGTGCCAGTAGTACTCGCAGCGCAGATACGCAGTATTTT